The T cell receptor (beta chain) under discussion was sequenced for a study of blood T cell repertoires in COVID-19. As for the study in general: Researchers got acute and convalescent COVID-19 samples from the United States, Italy and Spain. PBMCs, B-cell-depleted T cells, or T cells were the source of the cDNA or gDNA that made up the material.

Germline V CDR1 and CDR2: LNHDA, SQIVND (reference sequence). CDR3 size: 14 residues. The V end was cut by 4 bases, the J end by 0 bases, with 7 bases between. Per the study methods: Nucleated cell number was recorded as an estimate derived from reference gene primer amplification. The table came from immunoSEQ multiplex PCR; TCRdb's copy has only in-frame clones and leaves some out. That table furnishes V, J and clone size, whereas the DNA furnished D and trimming. Altogether some 120,000 clones are present, more than 75% being singletons, with the ten largest covering approximately 16%. The sample was peripheral blood. The gene calls are TRBV19 and TRBJ1-5; no reliable D call. The origin of this receptor is a woman aged 45 to 65 who had recovered from COVID-19. The CDR3 nucleotides are TGTGCCAGTAGTAGGCGGGATAGCAATCAGCCCCAGCATTTT. This gives the protein CASSRRDSNQPQHF.